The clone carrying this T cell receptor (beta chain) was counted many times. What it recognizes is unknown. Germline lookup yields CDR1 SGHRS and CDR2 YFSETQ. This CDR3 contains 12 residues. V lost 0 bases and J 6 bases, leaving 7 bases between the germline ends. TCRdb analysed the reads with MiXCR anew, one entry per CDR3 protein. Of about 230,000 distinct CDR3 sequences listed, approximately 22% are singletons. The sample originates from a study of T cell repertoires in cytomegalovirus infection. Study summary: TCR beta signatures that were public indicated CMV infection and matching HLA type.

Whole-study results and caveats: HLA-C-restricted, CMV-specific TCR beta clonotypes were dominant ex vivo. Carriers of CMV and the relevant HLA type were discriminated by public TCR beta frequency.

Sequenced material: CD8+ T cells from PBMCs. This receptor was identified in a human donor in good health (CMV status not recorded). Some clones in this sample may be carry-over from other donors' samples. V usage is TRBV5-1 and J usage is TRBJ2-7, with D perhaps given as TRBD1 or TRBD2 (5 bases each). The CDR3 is CASSLGGAEQYF. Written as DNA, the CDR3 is TGCGCCAGCAGCTTGGGAGGGGCCGAGCAGTACTTC.